The present TCR beta chain was sequenced within a study of cytomegalovirus exposure and HLA in healthy donors. Points from the study as a whole: Later work found that TCR association rates differed between HLA loci; DRB1 had the most and HLA-C the fewest. Associated with cytomegalovirus, according to the listing, were some 180 TCR beta chains. At a 0.05 false discovery rate, a later analysis found 16,951 TCR beta sequences to be associated with HLA alleles.

PCR involved 60 Vbeta and 13 Jbeta primers. Sequenced by immunoSEQ multiplex PCR; TCRdb stores in-frame clones only, minus some. The sample records about 270,000 clones, about 66% being singletons. Healthy bone marrow donors made up the donors. CDR1 is SGHRS and CDR2 is YFSETQ in the germline V gene. The CDR3 has 14 amino acids. The J segment lost 10 bases and the V segment lost 0 bases, leaving 9 bases of the junction unmatched. Concerning this clone: Its target is unknown.

The TCR originated in a female donor in good health and CMV-seronegative. Sequencing was performed on PBMCs. The V call is TRBV5-1, the J call TRBJ2-5; 7 nucleotides agree with TRBD2. The CDR3 DNA reads TGCGCCAGCAGCTTGGCCATAGGTGGGGGGGGCCAGTACTTC. Encoded protein: CASSLAIGGGGQYF.